This T cell receptor beta chain was observed in a study of blood T cell repertoires in COVID-19 (dated by TCRdb to about 2020). At the level of the whole study: The collaborator samples originated in the United States, Italy and Spain and spanned the acute and convalescent phases of COVID-19. The material from the prospective study consisted of cDNA or gDNA derived from T cells, B-cell-depleted T cells, or PBMCs. The samples were drawn from the first 160 participants of the ongoing ImmuneRACE study and from under 1,500 subjects provided by 6 global collaborators. The sample metadata nearly always contained a de-identified subject ID, COVID-19 status, age in years and sex. HLA class I and class II types, where available, came from metadata supplied by the sample provider rather than from assay-based typing. Subjects who had been exposed to COVID-19, were actively infected with it, or had recovered from it provided the deeply sampled blood TCRbeta repertoires that made up the dataset. The repertoires were released in a freely available public database meant as a resource for research on the immune response to SARS-CoV-2. Broader findings and caveats from the paper: The amount of clinical and demographic metadata varied by source and participant and was provided uncurated.

Enrolling through a virtual design, the prospective study's participants ranged in age from roughly 18 to 100 years and lived across roughly 24 United States geographic areas. In the prospective study, cohorts were assigned on the basis of participant-reported clinical history obtained from a screening survey and a study questionnaire. Exposed participants had been in contact, within 2 weeks of entering the study, with a person who had a PCR-confirmed or clinician-diagnosed case of COVID-19. In the prospective study, mobile phlebotomists collected whole blood, serum and a nasopharyngeal or oropharyngeal swab from each participant. Additional blood draws and questionnaires over a 2-month period could optionally be provided by prospective study participants. Before DNA extraction, prospective study blood samples were shipped either frozen or at room temperature. TCRbeta CDR3 regions were amplified from genomic DNA by means of the immunoSEQ Assay, a bias-controlled multiplex PCR. The source study handled its data this way. Nucleated cell counts per sample were estimated from amplification of reference gene primers within the assay. To quantify the absolute abundance of each unique TCRbeta CDR3 rearrangement, sequence reads were collapsed and filtered. For each sample, productive Simpson clonality was calculated by taking the square root of Simpson's diversity index across productive rearrangements. Not all clones reach the TCRdb copy of this immuneACCESS table, which keeps in-frame sequences only. Checked studies attribute under half of the gap to unresolved V genes and leave the rest unexplained. V and J calls and clone size are given by that table; D and trimming were obtained from the DNA. The sample contains approximately 270,000 clones, under 95% of them found a single time. Roughly 2.8% of the sample lies in the top ten.

V is clipped by 3 bases and J by 5 bases, and the sequence between their germline boundaries is 11 bases long. CDR1 and CDR2 are drawn from the germline V gene: SGHRS, YFSETQ. The CDR3 runs 13 residues from the cysteine to the phenylalanine. This entry keeps only the CDR3 DNA: 39 bases, framed from base 1. As for this clone: What antigen it recognizes has not been identified. Within one base of it there is no much larger clone, and no base qualities were kept.

The chain links TRBV5-1 with TRBJ1-1; confidence is insufficient to name the D gene. The material sequenced was PBMCs or T cells enriched from blood (not recorded which). This TCR was recovered from a man aged 40-55 years who had been exposed to COVID-19. The nucleotides are TGCGCCAGCAGCTCCCACCCGGGGACTGAAGCTTTCTTT. Its protein reads: CASSSHPGTEAFF.